The following is a T cell receptor beta chain sequence with its context. Trimming removed 4 bases from V and 8 bases from J, with 20 bases in between. CDR3 length: 15 amino acids. Looked up from germline, CDR1 is MNHEY and CDR2 is SMNVEV (reference sequence). The data were obtained in a study of cytomegalovirus exposure and HLA in healthy donors. Both 60 Vbeta primers and 13 Jbeta primers went into the PCR. TCRdb keeps only in-frame clones here, not all; method: immunoSEQ multiplex PCR. The repertoire has roughly 240,000 clones, about 81% of them found once; the top ten carry around 5.7%. The receptor comes from a woman aged 40 to 55 in good health and CMV-seropositive. The material sequenced was PBMCs. V and J are TRBV27 and TRBJ1-2; tentatively, D is TRBD1 (5 bases). The CDR3 DNA is TGTGCCAGCAGTTCGGCAGGGTGGAAGGTACGGGGCTACACCTTC. It yields the protein CASSSAGWKVRGYTF.